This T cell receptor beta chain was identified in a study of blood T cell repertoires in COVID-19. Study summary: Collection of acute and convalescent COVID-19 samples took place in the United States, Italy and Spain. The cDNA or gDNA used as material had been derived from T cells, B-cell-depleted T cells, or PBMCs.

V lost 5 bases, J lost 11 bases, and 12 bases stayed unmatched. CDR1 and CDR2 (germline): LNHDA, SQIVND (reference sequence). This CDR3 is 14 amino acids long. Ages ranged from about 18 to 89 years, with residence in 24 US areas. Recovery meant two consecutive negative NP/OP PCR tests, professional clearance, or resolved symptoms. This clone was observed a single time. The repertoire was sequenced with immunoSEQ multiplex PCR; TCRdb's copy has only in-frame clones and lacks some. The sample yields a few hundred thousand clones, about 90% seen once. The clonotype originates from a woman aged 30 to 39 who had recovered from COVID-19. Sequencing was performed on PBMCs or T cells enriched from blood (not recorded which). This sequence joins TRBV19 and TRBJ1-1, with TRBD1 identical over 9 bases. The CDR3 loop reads CASSPLGQGEGAFF. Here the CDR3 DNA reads TGTGCCAGTAGTCCGTTGGGACAGGGTGAAGGGGCTTTCTTT. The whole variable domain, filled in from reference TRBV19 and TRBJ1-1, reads DGGITQSPKYLFRKEGQNVTLSCEQNLNHDAMYWYRQDPGQGLRLIYYSQIVNDFQKGDIAEGYSVSREKKESFPLTVTSAQKNPTAFYLCASSPLGQGEGAFFGQGTRLTVV.